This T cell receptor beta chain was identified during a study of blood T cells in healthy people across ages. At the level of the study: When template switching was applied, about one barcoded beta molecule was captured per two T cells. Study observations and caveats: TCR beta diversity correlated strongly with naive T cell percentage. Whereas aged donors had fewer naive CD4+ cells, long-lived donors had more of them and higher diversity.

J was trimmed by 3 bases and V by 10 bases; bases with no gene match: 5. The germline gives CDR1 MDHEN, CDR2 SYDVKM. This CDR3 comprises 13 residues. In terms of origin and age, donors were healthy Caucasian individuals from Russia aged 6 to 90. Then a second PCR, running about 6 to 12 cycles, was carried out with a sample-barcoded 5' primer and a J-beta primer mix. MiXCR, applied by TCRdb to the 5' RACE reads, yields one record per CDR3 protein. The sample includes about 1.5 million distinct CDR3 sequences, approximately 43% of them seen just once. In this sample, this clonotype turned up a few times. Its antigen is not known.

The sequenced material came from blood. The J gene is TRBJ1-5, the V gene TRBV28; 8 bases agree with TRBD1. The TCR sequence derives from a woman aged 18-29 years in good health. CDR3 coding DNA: TGTGCCACCTCGACAGGGGTCAATCAGCCCCAGCATTTT. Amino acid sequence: CATSTGVNQPQHF.